The present T cell receptor (beta chain) was sequenced within a study of shared clonotypes between healthy human individuals. Study conclusions and caveats: When naive CD4 clonotypes were compared across a few donors, approximately 5% were shared.

The CDR3 extends over 15 amino acids. Per germline, CDR1 MNHEY and CDR2 SVGAGI. Running of the assay took place at deep level. Each subset's genomic DNA was shared equally among a number of immunoSEQ plates. Only in-frame clones appear in the TCRdb table, and some are missing; sequencing was by immunoSEQ multiplex PCR. Among around 980,000 clones listed, about four fifths were seen once. Note on this clone: As yet, its antigen is unknown.

In the CD4+ fraction, cells were divided into CD45RA+ naive and CD45RA-negative memory subsets. This receptor was obtained from a man aged 18 to 29 in good health. Some clones in this sample may be carry-over from other donors' samples. Sequenced material: memory CD4+ T cells from PBMCs. As for subset: CD45RA-negative fraction. V gene TRBV6-5 combines with J gene TRBJ2-5; perhaps D is TRBD1 or TRBD2 (5 bases each). With the DNA end fitting TRBJ2-7 better, the J assignment may be wrong. In DNA, the CDR3 is TGTGCCAGCAGTTACTCCCGGGCAGGGACCCACGAGCAGTACTTC. Translated: CASSYSRAGTHEQYF.